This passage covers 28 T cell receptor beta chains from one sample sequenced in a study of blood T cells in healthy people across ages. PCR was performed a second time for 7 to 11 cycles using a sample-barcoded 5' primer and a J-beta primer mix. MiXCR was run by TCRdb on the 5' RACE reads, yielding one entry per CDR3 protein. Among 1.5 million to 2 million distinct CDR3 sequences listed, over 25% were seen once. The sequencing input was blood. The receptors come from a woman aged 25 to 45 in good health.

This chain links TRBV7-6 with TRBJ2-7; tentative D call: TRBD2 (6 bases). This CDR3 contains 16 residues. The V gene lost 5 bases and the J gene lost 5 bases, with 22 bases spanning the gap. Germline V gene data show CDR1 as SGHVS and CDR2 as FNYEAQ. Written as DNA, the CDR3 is TGTGCCAGCAGCCGCATCACGCGGGGACTTGGGGACGAGCAGTACTTC. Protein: CASSRITRGLGDEQYF.

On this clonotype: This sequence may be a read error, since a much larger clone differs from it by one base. CDR3 protein: CASSLLLAGGSEQVF. DNA for the CDR3: TGTGCCAGCAGCTTGTTGCTAGCGGGGGGGTCTGAGCAGGTCTTC. The chain employs TRBV5-6 and TRBJ2-1; 12 nucleotides line up with TRBD2. Germline V CDR1 and CDR2: SGHDT, YYEEEE. The CDR3 is made up of 15 amino acids.

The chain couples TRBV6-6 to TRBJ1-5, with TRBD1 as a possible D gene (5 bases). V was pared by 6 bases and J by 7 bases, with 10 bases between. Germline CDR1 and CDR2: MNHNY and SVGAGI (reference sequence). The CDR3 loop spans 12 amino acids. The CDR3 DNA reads TGTGCCAGCAGCTCAGGGAGGCAGCCCCAGCATTTT. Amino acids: CASSSGRQPQHF.

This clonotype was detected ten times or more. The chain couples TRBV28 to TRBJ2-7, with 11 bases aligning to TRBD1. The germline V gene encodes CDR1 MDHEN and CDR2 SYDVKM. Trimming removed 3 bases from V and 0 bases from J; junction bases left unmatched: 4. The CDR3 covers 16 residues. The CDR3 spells CASSFPGQGVSYEQYF. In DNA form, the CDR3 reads TGTGCCAGCAGTTTTCCGGGACAGGGGGTCTCCTACGAGCAGTACTTC.

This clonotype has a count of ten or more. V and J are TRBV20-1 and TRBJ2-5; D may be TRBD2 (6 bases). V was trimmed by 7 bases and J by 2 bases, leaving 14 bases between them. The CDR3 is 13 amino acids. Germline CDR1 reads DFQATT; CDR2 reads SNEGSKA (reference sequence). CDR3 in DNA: TGCAGTGTCCAGATGGGGGGACAAGAGACCCAGTACTTC. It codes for CSVQMGGQETQYF.

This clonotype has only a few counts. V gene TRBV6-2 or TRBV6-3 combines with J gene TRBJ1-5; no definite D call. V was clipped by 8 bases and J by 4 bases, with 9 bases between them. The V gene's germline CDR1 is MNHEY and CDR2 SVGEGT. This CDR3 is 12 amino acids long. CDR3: CASRRPNQPQHF. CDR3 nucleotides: TGTGCCAGCCGGAGACCTAATCAGCCCCAGCATTTT.

The CDR3 loop reads CASSQPRTDFNDGYTF. The CDR3 DNA reads as TGCGCCAGCAGCCAACCCAGGACCGATTTCAACGACGGCTACACCTTC. This chain links TRBV4-1 with TRBJ1-2; D unclear. This CDR3 is built from 16 residues. Trimming took 2 bases from V and 8 from J, leaving 21 bases between them. The germline gives CDR1 MGHRA, CDR2 YSYEKL.

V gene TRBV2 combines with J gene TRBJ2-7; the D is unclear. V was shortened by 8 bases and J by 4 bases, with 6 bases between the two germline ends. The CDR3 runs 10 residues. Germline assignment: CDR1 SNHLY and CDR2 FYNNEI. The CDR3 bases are TGTGCCAGCCGATTATACGAGCAGTACTTC. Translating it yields CASRLYEQYF.

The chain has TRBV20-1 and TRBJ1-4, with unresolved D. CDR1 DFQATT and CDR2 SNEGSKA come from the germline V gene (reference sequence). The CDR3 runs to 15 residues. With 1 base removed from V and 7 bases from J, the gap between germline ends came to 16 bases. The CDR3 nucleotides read TGCAGTGCTAGAGTCTCGGGGAGAGGTGGTGAAAAACTGTTTTTT. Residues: CSARVSGRGGEKLFF.

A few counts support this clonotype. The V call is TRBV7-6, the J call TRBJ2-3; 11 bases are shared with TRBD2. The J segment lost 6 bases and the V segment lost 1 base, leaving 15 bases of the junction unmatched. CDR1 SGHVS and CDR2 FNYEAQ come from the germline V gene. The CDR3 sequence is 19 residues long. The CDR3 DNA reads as TGTGCCAGCAGCTTAGTAGGCAGGCCCCTGACTAGCGGGAAGGATACGCAGTATTTT. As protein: CASSLVGRPLTSGKDTQYF.

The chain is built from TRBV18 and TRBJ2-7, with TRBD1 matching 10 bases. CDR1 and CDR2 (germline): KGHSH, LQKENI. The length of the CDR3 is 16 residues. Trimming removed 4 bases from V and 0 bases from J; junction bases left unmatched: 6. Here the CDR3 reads CASSQPGQGSSYEQYF. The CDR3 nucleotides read TGTGCCAGCTCACAACCGGGACAGGGGAGCTCCTACGAGCAGTACTTC.

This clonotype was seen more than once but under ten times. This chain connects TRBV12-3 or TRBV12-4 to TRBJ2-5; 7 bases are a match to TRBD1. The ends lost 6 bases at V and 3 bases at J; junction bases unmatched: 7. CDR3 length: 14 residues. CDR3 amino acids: CASSLGTDEETQYF. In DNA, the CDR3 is TGTGCCAGCAGCCTCGGGACAGATGAAGAGACCCAGTACTTC.

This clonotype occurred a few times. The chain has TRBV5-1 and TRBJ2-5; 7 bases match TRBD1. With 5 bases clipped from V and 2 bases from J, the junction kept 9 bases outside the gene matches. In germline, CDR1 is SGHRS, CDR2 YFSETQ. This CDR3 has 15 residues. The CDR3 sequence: CASRFGVGQQETQYF. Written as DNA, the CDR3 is TGCGCCAGCAGGTTTGGAGTGGGACAGCAAGAGACCCAGTACTTC.

DNA for the CDR3: TGTGCCACCAAAGGACAGGGGGCGCCGGAAGAGACCCAGTACTTC. Its translation is CATKGQGAPEETQYF. The rearrangement uses TRBV10-3 and TRBJ2-5; 11 bases agree with TRBD1. This CDR3 is built from 15 residues. The germline V gene encodes CDR1 ENHRY and CDR2 SYGVKD. Losses at the gene ends were 10 bases for V and 3 bases for J; bases not matched to a gene: 10.

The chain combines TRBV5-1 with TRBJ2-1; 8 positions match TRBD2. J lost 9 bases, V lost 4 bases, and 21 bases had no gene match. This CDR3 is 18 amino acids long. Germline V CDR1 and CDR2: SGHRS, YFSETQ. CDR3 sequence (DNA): TGCGCCAGCAGCCCGGGGACGTACGGACCGGGACTAGGAAGTGAGCAGTTCTTC. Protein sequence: CASSPGTYGPGLGSEQFF.

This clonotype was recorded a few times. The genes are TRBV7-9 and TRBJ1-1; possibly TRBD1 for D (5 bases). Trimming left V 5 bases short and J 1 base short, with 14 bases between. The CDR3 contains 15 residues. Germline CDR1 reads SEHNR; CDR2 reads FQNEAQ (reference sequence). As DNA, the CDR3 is TGTGCCAGCAGCCCCGCGAGGCAGGGGAACACTGAAGCTTTCTTT. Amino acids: CASSPARQGNTEAFF.

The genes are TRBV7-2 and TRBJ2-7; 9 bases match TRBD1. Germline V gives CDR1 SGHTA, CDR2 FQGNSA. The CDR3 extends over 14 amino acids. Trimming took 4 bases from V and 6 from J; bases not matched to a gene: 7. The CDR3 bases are TGTACCAGCAGCTCTCCGGGACAGGGTGGCGAGCAGTACTTC. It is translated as CTSSSPGQGGEQYF.

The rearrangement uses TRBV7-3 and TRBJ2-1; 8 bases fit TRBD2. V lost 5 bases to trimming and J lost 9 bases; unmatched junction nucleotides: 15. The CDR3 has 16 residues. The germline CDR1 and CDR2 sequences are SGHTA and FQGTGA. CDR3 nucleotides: TGTGCCAGCAGCCCCCTAGCGGGTACGGGGGAGAGTGAGCAGTTCTTC. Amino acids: CASSPLAGTGESEQFF. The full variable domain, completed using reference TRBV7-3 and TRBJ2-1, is GAGVSQTPSNKVTEKGKYVELRCDPISGHTALYWYRQSLGQGPEFLIYFQGTGAADDSGLPNDRFFAVRPEGSVSTLKIQRTERGDSAVYLCASSPLAGTGESEQFFGPGTRLTVL.

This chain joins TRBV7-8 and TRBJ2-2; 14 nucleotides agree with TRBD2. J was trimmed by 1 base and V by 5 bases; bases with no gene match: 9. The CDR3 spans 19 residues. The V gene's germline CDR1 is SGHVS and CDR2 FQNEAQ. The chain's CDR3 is CASSRLGLAGVGNTGELFF. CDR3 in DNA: TGTGCCAGCAGCAGACTGGGACTAGCGGGAGTTGGGAACACCGGGGAGCTGTTTTTT.

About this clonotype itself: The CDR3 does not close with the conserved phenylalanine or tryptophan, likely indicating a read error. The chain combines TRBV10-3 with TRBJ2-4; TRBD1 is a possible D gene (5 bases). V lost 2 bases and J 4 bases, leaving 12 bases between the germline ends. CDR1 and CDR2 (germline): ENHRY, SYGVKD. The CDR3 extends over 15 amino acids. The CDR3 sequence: CAISEPTRQKNIQYY. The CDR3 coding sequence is TGTGCCATCAGTGAGCCCACACGACAGAAAAACATTCAGTACTAC.

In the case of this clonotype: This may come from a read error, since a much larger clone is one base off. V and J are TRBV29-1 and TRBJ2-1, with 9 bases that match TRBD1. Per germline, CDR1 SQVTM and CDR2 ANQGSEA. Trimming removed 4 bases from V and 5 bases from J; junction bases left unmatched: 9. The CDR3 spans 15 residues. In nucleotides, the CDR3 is TGCAGCGTTGCTAGCGGACAGGGGAGGAACAATGAGCAGTTCTTC. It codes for CSVASGQGRNNEQFF.

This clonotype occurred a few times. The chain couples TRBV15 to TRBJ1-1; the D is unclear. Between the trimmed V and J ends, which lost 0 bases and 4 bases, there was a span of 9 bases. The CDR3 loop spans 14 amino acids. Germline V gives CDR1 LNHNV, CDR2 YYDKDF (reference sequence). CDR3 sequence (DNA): TGTGCCACCAGCAGAGATGTTTGGGGCACTGAAGCTTTCTTT. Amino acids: CATSRDVWGTEAFF.

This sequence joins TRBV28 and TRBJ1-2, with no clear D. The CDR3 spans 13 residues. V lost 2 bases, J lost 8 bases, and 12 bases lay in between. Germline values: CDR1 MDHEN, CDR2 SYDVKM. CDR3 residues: CASSLDETKGYTF. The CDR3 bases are TGTGCCAGCAGTTTAGATGAGACGAAAGGCTACACCTTC.

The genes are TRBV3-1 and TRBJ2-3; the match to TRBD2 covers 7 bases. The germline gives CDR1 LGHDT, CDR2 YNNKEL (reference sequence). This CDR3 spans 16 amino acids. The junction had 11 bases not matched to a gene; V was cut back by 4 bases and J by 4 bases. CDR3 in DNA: TGTGCCAGCAGCCGGGAGGGACCGCCTTTGGCAGATACGCAGTATTTT. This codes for CASSREGPPLADTQYF.

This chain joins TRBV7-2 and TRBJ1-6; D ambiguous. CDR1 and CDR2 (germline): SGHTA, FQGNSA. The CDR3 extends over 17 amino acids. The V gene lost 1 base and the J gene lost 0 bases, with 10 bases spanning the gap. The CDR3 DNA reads TGTGCCAGCAGCTTAGTCCCGGGGTACTCCTATAATTCACCCCTCCACTTT. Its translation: CASSLVPGYSYNSPLHF. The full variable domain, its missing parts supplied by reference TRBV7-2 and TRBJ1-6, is GAGVSQSPSNKVTEKGKDVELRCDPISGHTALYWYRQSLGQGLEFLIYFQGNSAPDKSGLPSDRFSAERTGGSVSTLTIQRTQQEDSAVYLCASSLVPGYSYNSPLHFGNGTRLTVT.

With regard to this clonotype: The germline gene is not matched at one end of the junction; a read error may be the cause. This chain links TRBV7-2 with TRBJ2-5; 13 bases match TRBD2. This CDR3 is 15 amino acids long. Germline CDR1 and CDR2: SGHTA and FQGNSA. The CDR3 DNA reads TGTGCCGGCAGCTCTGGACTAGCGGGGGAAGAGACCCAGTACTTC. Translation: CAGSSGLAGEETQYF.

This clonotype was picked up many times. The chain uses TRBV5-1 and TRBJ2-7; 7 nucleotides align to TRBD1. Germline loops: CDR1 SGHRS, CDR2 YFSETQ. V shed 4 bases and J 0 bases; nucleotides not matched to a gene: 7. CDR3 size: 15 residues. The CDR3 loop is CASSGRQGSSYEQYF. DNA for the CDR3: TGCGCCAGCAGCGGTAGACAGGGATCCTCCTACGAGCAGTACTTC.

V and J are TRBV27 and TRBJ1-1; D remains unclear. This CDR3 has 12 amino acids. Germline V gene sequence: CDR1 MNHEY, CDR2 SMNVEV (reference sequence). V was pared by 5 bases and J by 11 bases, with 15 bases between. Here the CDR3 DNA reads TGTGCCAGCAGTCTGGTTTCCGGAAGGGCTTTCTTT. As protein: CASSLVSGRAFF.